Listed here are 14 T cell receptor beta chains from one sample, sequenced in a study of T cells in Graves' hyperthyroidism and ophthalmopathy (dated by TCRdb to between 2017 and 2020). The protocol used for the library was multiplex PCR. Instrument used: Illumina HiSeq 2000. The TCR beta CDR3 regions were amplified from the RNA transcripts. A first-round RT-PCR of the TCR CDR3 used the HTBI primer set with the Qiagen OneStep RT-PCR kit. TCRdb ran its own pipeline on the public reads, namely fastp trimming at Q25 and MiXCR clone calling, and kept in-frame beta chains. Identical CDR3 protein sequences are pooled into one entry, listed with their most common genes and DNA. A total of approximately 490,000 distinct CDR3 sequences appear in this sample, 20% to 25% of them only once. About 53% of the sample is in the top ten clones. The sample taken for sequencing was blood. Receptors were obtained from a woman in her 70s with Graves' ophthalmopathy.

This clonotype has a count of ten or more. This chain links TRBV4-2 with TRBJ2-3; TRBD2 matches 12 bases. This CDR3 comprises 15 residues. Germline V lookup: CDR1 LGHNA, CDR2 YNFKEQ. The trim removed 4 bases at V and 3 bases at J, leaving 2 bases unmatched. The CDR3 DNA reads TGTGCCAGCAGCCGGACTAGCGGGATGACAGATACGCAGTATTTT. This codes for CASSRTSGMTDTQYF.

The CDR3 loop is CASSYSVGLKYGYTF. CDR3 nucleotides: TGTGCCAGCAGTTACTCAGTAGGCCTCAAATATGGCTACACCTTC. The rearrangement uses TRBV6-5 and TRBJ1-2; no clear D. V lost 0 bases and J lost 5, with 13 bases in between. This CDR3 is 15 amino acids long. The germline V gene encodes CDR1 MNHEY and CDR2 SVGAGI.

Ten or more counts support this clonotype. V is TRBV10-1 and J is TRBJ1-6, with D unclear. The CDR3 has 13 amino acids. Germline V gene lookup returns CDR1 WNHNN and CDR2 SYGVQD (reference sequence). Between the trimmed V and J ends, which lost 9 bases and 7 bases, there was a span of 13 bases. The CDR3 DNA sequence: TGCGCCAGTGCAATGGACGGGAATTCACCCCTCCACTTT. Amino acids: CASAMDGNSPLHF.

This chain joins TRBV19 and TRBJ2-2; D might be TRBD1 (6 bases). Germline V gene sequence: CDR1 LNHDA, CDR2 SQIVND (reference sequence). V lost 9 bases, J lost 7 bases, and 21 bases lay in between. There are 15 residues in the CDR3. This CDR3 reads CASTGTPLGGGELFF. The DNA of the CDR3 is TGTGCCAGCACCGGGACACCCCTCGGTGGCGGGGAGCTGTTTTTT.

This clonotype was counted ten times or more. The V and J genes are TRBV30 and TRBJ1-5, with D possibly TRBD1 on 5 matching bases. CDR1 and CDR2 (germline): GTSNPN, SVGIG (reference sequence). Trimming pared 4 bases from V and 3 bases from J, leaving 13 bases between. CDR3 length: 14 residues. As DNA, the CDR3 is TGTGCCTGGAATAGGGGCCGCCCCAATCAGCCCCAGCATTTT. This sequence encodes CAWNRGRPNQPQHF.

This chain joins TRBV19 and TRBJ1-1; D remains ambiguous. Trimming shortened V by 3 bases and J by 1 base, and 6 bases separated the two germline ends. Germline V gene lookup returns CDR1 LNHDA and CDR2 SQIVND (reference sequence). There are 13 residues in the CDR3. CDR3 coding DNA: TGTGCCAGTAGTATTCTTCAGAACACTGAAGCTTTCTTT. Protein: CASSILQNTEAFF.

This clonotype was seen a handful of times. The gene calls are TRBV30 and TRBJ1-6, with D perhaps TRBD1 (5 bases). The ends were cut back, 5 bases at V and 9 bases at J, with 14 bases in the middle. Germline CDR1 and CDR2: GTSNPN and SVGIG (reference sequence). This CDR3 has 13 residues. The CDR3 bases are TGTGCCTGGTGCTGGAGGGGCCCTTCACCCCTCCACTTT. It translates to CAWCWRGPSPLHF.

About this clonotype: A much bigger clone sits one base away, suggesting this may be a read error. The CDR3 loop reads CASSPTSGTGNGQFF. The CDR3 DNA reads as TGTGCCAGCAGCCCAACTAGCGGGACGGGCAATGGGCAGTTCTTC. The chain couples TRBV7-2 to TRBJ2-1; TRBD2 agrees at 10 bases. CDR3 length: 15 amino acids. The germline CDR1 and CDR2 sequences are SGHTA and FQGNSA.

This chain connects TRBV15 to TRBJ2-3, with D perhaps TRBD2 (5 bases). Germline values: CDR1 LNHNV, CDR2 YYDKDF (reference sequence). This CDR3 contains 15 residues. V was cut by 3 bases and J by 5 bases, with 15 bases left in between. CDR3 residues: CATSSPGRAVDTQYF. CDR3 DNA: TGTGCCACCAGCAGCCCTGGGAGAGCGGTAGATACGCAGTATTTT. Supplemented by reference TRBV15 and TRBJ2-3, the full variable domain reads DAMVIQNPRYQVTQFGKPVTLSCSQTLNHNVMYWYQQKSSQAPKLLFHYYDKDFNNEADTPDNFQSRRPNTSFCFLDIRSPGLGDTAMYLCATSSPGRAVDTQYFGPGTRLTVL.

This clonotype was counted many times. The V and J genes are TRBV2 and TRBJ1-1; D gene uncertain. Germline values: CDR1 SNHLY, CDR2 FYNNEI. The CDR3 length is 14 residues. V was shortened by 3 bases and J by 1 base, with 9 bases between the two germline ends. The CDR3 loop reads CASSDDFPNTEAFF. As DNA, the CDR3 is TGTGCCAGCAGTGACGACTTCCCGAACACTGAAGCTTTCTTT.

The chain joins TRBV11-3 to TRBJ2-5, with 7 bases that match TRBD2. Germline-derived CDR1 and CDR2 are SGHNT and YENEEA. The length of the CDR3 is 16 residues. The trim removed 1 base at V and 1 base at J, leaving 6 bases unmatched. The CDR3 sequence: CASSLGSSGIQETQYF. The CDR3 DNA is TGTGCCAGCAGCTTAGGATCCAGCGGGATCCAAGAGACCCAGTACTTC. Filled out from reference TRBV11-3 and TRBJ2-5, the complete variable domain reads EAGVVQSPRYKIIEKKQPVAFWCNPISGHNTLYWYLQNLGQGPELLIRYENEEAVDDSQLPKDRFSAERLKGVDSTLKIQPAELGDSAVYLCASSLGSSGIQETQYFGPGTRLLVL.

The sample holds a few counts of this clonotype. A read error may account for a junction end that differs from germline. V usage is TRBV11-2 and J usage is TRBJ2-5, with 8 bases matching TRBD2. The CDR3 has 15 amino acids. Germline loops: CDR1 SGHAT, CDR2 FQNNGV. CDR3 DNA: TGCGCCAGCAGCCAAGAGTCCGGGAGGGTAGAGACCCAGTACTTC. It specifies CASSQESGRVETQYF.

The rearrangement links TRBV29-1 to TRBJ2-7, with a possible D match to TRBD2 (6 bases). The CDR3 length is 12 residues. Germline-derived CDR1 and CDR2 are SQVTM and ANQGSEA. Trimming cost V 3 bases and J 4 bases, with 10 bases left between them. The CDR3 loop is CSVEGGRYEQYF. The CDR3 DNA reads TGCAGCGTTGAGGGGGGTAGGTACGAGCAGTACTTC.

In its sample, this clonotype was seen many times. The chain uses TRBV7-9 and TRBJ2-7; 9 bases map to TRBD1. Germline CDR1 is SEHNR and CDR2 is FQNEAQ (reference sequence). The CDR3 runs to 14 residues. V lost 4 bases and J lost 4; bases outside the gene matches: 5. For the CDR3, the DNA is TGTGCCAGCAGCTCCGGGACAGGGCTATACGAGCAGTACTTC. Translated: CASSSGTGLYEQYF.